This T cell receptor beta chain was captured by sequencing in a study of Ad26.COV2.S vaccination and SARS-CoV-2 variants. Study-wide findings and caveats: Responses of T cells in total may have been underestimated by the TCR breadth and depth analyses.

Treatment defined: about 20 received Ad26.COV2.S at low or high dose, single or two shots; about 5 received placebo; per-sample allocation not given. Vaccine and placebo recipients were sampled on day 63 after the first injection. This table comes from immunoSEQ multiplex PCR, and its TCRdb copy is limited to in-frame clones, with some not included. In the table there are more than 250,000 clones, more than 70% of which are singletons. A remark on this clone: As yet, its antigen is unknown.

Germline V lookup: CDR1 LNHDA, CDR2 SQIVND (reference sequence). The CDR3 has 14 residues. The V gene lost 3 bases and the J gene lost 0 bases, with 6 bases spanning the gap. This clonotype was obtained from a person between 18 and 65 years old who received the Ad26.COV2.S COVID-19 vaccine or a placebo. The sequencing here drew on peripheral blood, taken in a trial of Ad26.COV2.S vaccine versus placebo. V is TRBV19 and J is TRBJ1-5, with D unresolved. The CDR3 protein is CASSIYSSNQPQHF. The CDR3 nucleotides are TGTGCCAGTAGTATTTACAGTAGCAATCAGCCCCAGCATTTT.